This TCR beta chain was recovered during a study of cytomegalovirus exposure and HLA in healthy donors. This CDR3 has 16 amino acids. CDR1 and CDR2 from the germline V gene are SGHTA and FQGNSA. Trimming stripped 3 bases from V and 5 bases from J, with 14 bases between. Vbeta (60) and Jbeta (13) primers were used in the PCR. Some clones are missing from TCRdb's copy, which holds only in-frame ones; the method was immunoSEQ multiplex PCR. The data contain fewer than 110,000 clones, around 77% of them seen just once; the ten biggest clones take up about 2.3%. The chain recombines TRBV7-2 with TRBJ1-6, with D possibly matching TRBD1 (6 bases). The receptor was isolated from a man aged 18 to 30 in good health and CMV-seronegative. The sample consisted of PBMCs. The DNA of the CDR3 is TGTGCCAGCAGCTTGGGGGCCTGGAGTGATAATTCACCCCTCCACTTT. This gives the protein CASSLGAWSDNSPLHF.